The TCR beta chain under discussion was sequenced for a study of shared clonotypes between healthy human individuals. Overall study context: Per donor, CD8 memory used one plate, CD8 naive used two, CD4 memory used three and CD4 naive used three.

The repertoire was sequenced with immunoSEQ multiplex PCR; TCRdb's copy has only in-frame clones and lacks some. The table shows millions of clones, with 85% to 95% occurring only once. The germline gives CDR1 SEHNR, CDR2 FQNEAQ (reference sequence). Trimming took 6 bases from V and 1 from J; bases not matched to a gene: 5. This CDR3 comprises 15 residues. Terminally differentiated effector memory CD45RA+ cells were left out of the naive CD8 fraction, which was CD45RO-negative and positively selected for CCR7. This chain links TRBV7-9 with TRBJ2-1, with 8 bases matching TRBD2. The sequenced material came from naive CD8+ T cells sorted from blood. The clonotype comes from a man between 18 and 29 years old in good health. DNA of the CDR3: TGTGCCAGCAGACGAAGCGGGGGTTCCTACAATGAGCAGTTCTTC. Its translation is CASRRSGGSYNEQFF.